This T cell receptor beta chain was captured by sequencing in a study of T cells of healthy individuals. There are 13 residues in the CDR3. Trimming removed 5 bases at V and 5 bases at J, with 14 bases between. From germline, CDR1 is SGHRS and CDR2 YFSETQ. Using its own MiXCR run on the 5' RACE reads, TCRdb lists one record per CDR3 protein. The sample lists about 96,000 distinct CDR3 sequences, approximately 18% occurring once. The receptor's source is a human donor in good health. This rearrangement joins TRBV5-1 to TRBJ2-7, with a tentative D call TRBD1 (6 bases). The CDR3 protein is CASSLQGSHEQYF. For the CDR3, the DNA is TGCGCCAGCAGTTTACAGGGTTCCCACGAGCAGTACTTC.